This is a list of T cell receptor beta chains from one sample in a study of tumor-infiltrating lymphocytes in oesophageal squamous cell carcinoma. TCRdb re-called the PCR reads with MiXCR, one entry per CDR3 protein. Of under 20,000 distinct CDR3 sequences in the sample, 50% are singletons; the top ten hold 20% to 30%. The sample consisted of esophageal tumor tissue. The receptors shown here come from a male donor with esophageal squamous cell carcinoma. CDR3s include the opening cysteine and the closing phenylalanine or tryptophan. Fields, in order: clone size, J gene, V gene, D gene, CDR3 protein, CDR3 DNA. A D gene is named only where the DNA matches it firmly. Clone size is shown for a subset of rows, as once, few, many or a class of expanded clone.

>many|TRBJ2-1|TRBV7-6|.
CASSPPIAQQQFF
TGTGCCAGCAGCCCCCCTATTGCACAACAGCAGTTCTTC
>once|TRBJ1-6|TRBV11-2|TRBD1
CASSTTGRDSPLHF
TGTGCCAGCAGCACGACAGGGCGCGATTCACCCCTCCACTTT
>.|TRBJ2-7|TRBV7-8|.
CASSPGTENMYNEQYF
TGTGCCAGCAGCCCCGGGACGGAAAATATGTACAATGAGCAGTACTTC
>many|TRBJ1-3|TRBV7-2|TRBD1
CASSPRTGGSGNTIYF
TGTGCCAGCAGCCCCAGGACAGGGGGCTCTGGAAACACCATATATTTT
>.|TRBJ2-1|TRBV5-4|TRBD2
CASSLGGLAGVDEQFF
TGCGCCAGCAGCTTGGGGGGACTAGCGGGAGTGGATGAGCAGTTCTTC
>.|TRBJ2-1|TRBV7-2|TRBD1
CASSLRTGKHTEQFF
TGTGCTAGCAGCTTAAGGACAGGGAAGCACACTGAGCAGTTCTTC
>.|TRBJ1-2|TRBV7-1|.
CASGLPGGYGYTF
TGTGCCAGCGGGCTTCCCGGGGGCTATGGCTACACCTTC
>.|TRBJ1-1|TRBV10-3|.
CAIRPGTVTNTEAFF
TGTGCCATCCGACCCGGGACGGTAACGAACACTGAAGCTTTCTTT
>.|TRBJ1-5|TRBV24-1|.
CATSDGQGFKGPQHF
TGTGCCACCAGTGATGGCCAAGGATTCAAAGGGCCCCAGCATTTT
>many|TRBJ2-5|TRBV5-1|.
CASSPGASGTQETQYF
TGCGCCAGCAGCCCGGGGGCTAGCGGTACTCAAGAGACCCAGTACTTC
>.|TRBJ2-3|TRBV7-8|TRBD2
CASGLAAGTDTQYF
TGTGCCAGCGGACTAGCGGCGGGCACAGATACGCAGTATTTT
>many|TRBJ1-5|TRBV6-1|TRBD1
CASTPRRTGDQPQHF
TGTGCCAGCACCCCTCGCCGGACAGGGGATCAGCCCCAGCATTTT
>many|TRBJ2-7|TRBV6-1|.
CASSQGAAYEQYF
TGTGCCAGCAGCCAGGGAGCAGCCTACGAGCAGTACTTC
>.|TRBJ2-1|TRBV7-3|.
CASSPTSGEQFF
TGTGCCAGCAGCCCAACAAGTGGTGAGCAGTTCTTC
>few|TRBJ2-5|TRBV6-5|TRBD1
CASSYSWTGRGETQYF
TGTGCCAGCAGTTACTCTTGGACAGGCCGCGGGGAGACCCAGTACTTC
>.|TRBJ2-7|TRBV12-3/TRBV12-4|TRBD2
CASSAHGTSGSYEQYF
TGTGCCAGCAGTGCCCACGGGACTAGCGGTTCCTACGAGCAGTACTTC
>.|TRBJ1-2|TRBV27|.
CASRPGGDGYTF
TGTGCCAGCAGACCCGGGGGGGATGGCTACACCTTC
>.|TRBJ2-3|TRBV6-6|.
CASSYSRTGGRDTQYF
TGTGCCAGCAGTTACTCGAGGACAGGAGGGAGGGATACGCAGTATTTT
>once|TRBJ2-7|TRBV6-1|TRBD2
CASRASGTSFYEQYF
TGTGCCAGCAGGGCAAGCGGGACTAGCTTCTACGAGCAGTACTTC
>.|TRBJ1-1|TRBV7-2|.
CASTEGGYYTEAFF
TGTGCCAGCACCGAAGGCGGATATTACACTGAAGCTTTCTTT